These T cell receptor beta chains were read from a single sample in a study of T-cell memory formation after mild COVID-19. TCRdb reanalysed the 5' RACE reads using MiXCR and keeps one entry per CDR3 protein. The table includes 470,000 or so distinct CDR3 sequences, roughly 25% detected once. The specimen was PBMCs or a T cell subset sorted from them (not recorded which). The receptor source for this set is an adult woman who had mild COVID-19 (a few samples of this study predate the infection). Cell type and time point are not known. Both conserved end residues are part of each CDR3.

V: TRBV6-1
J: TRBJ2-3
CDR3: CASSEAIGTPRDTQYF

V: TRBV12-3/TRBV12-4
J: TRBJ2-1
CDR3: CASSFTSGNNEQFF

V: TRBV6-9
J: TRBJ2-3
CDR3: CAGPTRSTSTDTQYF

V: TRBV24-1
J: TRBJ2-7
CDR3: CATSGPSYEQYF

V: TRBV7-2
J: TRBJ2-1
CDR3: CASSLGSAGGGIF

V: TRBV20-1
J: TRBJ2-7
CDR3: CSARAQTGLAYEQYF

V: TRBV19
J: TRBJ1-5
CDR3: CASRTFNQPQHF

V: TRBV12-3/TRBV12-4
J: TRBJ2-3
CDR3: CASSFGPPAGTGADTQYF

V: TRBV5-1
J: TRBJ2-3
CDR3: CASSQGTGSTDTQYF

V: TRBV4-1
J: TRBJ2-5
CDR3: CASSQGGPRGKETQYF

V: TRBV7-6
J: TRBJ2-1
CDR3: CASSLDWLATGDEQFF

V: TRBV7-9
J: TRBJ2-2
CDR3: CATKKNGSYANTGELFF

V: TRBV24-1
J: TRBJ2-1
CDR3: CATSDQPPGQGSYNEQFF

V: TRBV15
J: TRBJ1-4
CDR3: CATSRDRGQTVNEKLFF

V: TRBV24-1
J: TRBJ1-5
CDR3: CATSSTSNQPQHF

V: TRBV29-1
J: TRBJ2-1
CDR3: CSIASGAAAYNEQFF

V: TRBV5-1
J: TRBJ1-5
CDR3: CASSREPTGNNQPQHF

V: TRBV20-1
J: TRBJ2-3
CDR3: CSAQGLAAGTDTQYF

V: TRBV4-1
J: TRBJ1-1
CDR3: CASSQERQGMANTEAFF

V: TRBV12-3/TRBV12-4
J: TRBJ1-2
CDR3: CASRLQGARGYTF

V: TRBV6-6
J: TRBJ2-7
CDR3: CASSEPARGEQYF

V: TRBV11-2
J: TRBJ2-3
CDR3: CASSLGASGYTDTQYF

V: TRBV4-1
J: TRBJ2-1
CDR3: CASSPLNGGADEQFF

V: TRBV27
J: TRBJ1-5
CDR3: CASSRGQGDVYNQPQHF

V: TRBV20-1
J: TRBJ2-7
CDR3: CSAPVHSIHGF

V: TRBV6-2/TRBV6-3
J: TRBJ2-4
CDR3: CATEATGLGNIQYF

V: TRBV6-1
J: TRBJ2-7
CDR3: CASSESPGWDEQYF

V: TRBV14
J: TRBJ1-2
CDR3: CASSLGQGAGYGYTF

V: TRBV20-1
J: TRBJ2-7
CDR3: CSATSGGTASYEQYF

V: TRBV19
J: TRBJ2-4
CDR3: CASSILGSGGAKNIQYF

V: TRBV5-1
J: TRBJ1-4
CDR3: CASSLVDGPKGEKLFF

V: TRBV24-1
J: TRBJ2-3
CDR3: CATSDLAGFSTDTQYF

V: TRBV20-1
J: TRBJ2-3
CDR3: CSASRLDTQYF